This paragraph reports one T cell receptor (beta chain). Its antigen is as yet unknown. Together with a sample-barcoded 5' primer, a J-beta primer mix was included in a second PCR lasting roughly 6 to 12 cycles. Each cDNA molecule received a tag from a template-switch adaptor that had 12 random nucleotides. MiXCR was run by TCRdb on the 5' RACE reads, yielding one entry per CDR3 protein. The sample consists of over a million distinct CDR3 sequences, 42% of them appearing once. The data were taken from a study of blood T cells in healthy people across ages. Broader study findings: Roughly linearly, TCR beta diversity per million T cells fell as age increased. Lack of knowledge of donor CMV status possibly confounded expanded clonotype changes.

Germline CDR1 MNHEY, CDR2 SVGEGT. The V end lost 2 bases, the J end lost 7 bases, and 15 bases lay between the germline ends. The length of the CDR3 is 14 residues. What was sequenced was blood. The sequence was collected from a young woman in good health. This sequence joins TRBV6-2 or TRBV6-3 and TRBJ2-7; no firm D call. The CDR3 region is CASSYDGVWKEQYF. CDR3 DNA sequence: TGTGCCAGCAGTTACGATGGGGTCTGGAAGGAGCAGTACTTC.